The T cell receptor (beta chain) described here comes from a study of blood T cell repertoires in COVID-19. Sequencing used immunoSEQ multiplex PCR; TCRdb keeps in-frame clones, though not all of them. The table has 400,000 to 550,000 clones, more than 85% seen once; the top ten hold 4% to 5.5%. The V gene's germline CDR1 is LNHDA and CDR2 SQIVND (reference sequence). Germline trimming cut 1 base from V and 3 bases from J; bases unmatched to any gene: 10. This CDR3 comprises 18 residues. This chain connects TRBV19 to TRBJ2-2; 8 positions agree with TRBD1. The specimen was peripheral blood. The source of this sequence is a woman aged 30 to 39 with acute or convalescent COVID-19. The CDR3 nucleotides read TGTGCCAGTAGTATAGGGGGGCGGACAGGGTACGACACCGGGGAGCTGTTTTTT. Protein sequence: CASSIGGRTGYDTGELFF.